This T cell receptor (beta chain) was recovered during a study of molecular identifiers for immune sequencing clone quantification. TCRdb called the PCR reads again in MiXCR, with one record for every CDR3 protein. The table includes some 580,000 distinct CDR3 sequences, less than 30% detected once. The germline V gene encodes CDR1 LGHNA and CDR2 YSLEER. The length of the CDR3 is 16 residues. Deletions cut 0 bases from V and 1 base from J, with 10 bases between. The sequencing input was naive CD8+ T cells from blood, with Jurkat cell RNA spiked in. Subset in this sample: FACS-sorted CD8+CD4-CCR7+CD45RA+ naive T cells. The source of this sequence is a human donor in good health. Some libraries in this study had Jurkat cell RNA spiked in. The chain carries TRBV4-3 and TRBJ2-1, with TRBD1 as a possible D gene (6 bases). CDR3 bases: TGCGCCAGCAGCCAAGAGTACAGGGATTCCTACAATGAGCAGTTCTTC. Protein: CASSQEYRDSYNEQFF.